These 2 T cell receptor beta chains were all obtained from the same sample, sequenced in a study of blood T cell repertoires in COVID-19. Profiled with immunoSEQ multiplex PCR; TCRdb holds only in-frame clones, not every one. The sample includes a few hundred thousand clones, roughly 90% seen only once; the top ten take roughly 2.9%. The sequencing input was peripheral blood. The receptor source for this set is a woman in her thirties with COVID-19, enrolled during active disease.

V gene TRBV7-8 combines with J gene TRBJ1-1, with 8 bases aligning to TRBD1. Germline V CDR1 and CDR2: SGHVS, FQNEAQ. The ends lost 3 bases at V and 5 bases at J; junction bases unmatched: 8. The CDR3 has 15 amino acids. The CDR3 bases are TGTGCCAGCAGCTTTCTAACAGGGGGACTTACTGAAGCTTTCTTT. This encodes CASSFLTGGLTEAFF.

The V gene is TRBV10-2, the J gene TRBJ1-3; the D is unclear. Trimming took 7 bases from V and 4 from J, leaving 20 bases between them. There are 16 residues in the CDR3. The germline V gene encodes CDR1 WSHSY and CDR2 SAAADI. CDR3 region: CASKEGQLLGGNTIYF. In DNA, the CDR3 is TGCGCCAGCAAGGAGGGCCAACTCCTTGGGGGAAACACCATATATTTT.